This TCR beta chain was sequenced in a study of blood T cells in healthy people across ages. Peripheral blood samples of 9 to 10 milliliters were drawn from each donor. The germline gives CDR1 DFQATT, CDR2 SNEGSKA (reference sequence). The length of the CDR3 is 15 residues. Losses at the gene ends were 6 bases for V and 6 bases for J; bases not matched to a gene: 14. This clonotype came up a few times. The antigen is undetermined. General study findings and limits: TCR beta diversity was tightly associated with the proportion of naive T cells.

Next came a second PCR, run for about 6 to 11 cycles, which used a sample-barcoded 5' primer along with a J-beta primer mix. Per-sample output comprised a minimum of 2.5 million paired-end reads containing CDR3. Each CDR3 protein is one row after TCRdb ran MiXCR on the 5' RACE reads. The sample lists fewer than 2,000,000 distinct CDR3 sequences; 34% were seen once. This chain connects TRBV20-1 to TRBJ2-3, with TRBD2 matching 8 bases. This receptor was obtained from a woman aged 30 to 39 in good health. Sequences were obtained from blood. The CDR3 nucleotides read TGCAGTGCAATCAGGACTAACGGGGGGGCGGATACGCAGTATTTT. Its protein product is CSAIRTNGGADTQYF.